This record looks at one T cell receptor beta chain sequence and its context. Germline V CDR1 and CDR2: SEHNR, FQNEAQ (reference sequence). V shed 2 bases and J shed 4 bases, with 14 bases lying between them. The CDR3 sequence is 16 residues long. This record comes from a study of T cell responses to AZD1222 COVID-19 vaccine. Generated by immunoSEQ multiplex PCR, the TCRdb table keeps only in-frame clones and is missing some. The table records some 120,000 clones, around 89% of them present only once. The source material was peripheral blood, sampled on day 0 of MenACWY control vaccination. The clonotype comes from an adult in good health. The chain couples TRBV7-9 to TRBJ2-2, with D perhaps given as TRBD1 or TRBD2 (6 bases each). The CDR3 region is CASSLLGGRSTGELFF. The CDR3 DNA reads as TGTGCCAGCAGCTTATTGGGGGGCCGCAGCACCGGGGAGCTGTTTTTT.